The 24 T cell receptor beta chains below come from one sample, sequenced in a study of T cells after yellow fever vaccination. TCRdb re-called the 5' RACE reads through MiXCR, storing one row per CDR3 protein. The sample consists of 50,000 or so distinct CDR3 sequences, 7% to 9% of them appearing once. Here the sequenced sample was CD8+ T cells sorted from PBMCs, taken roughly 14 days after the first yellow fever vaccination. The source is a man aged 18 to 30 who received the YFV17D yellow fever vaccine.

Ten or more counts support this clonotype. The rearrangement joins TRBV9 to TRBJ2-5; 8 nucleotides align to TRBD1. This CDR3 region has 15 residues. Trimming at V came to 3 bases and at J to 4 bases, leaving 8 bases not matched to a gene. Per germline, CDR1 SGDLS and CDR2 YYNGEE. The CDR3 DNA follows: TGTGCCAGCAGCGCCAGACAGGGGACTGGAGAGACCCAGTACTTC. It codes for CASSARQGTGETQYF.

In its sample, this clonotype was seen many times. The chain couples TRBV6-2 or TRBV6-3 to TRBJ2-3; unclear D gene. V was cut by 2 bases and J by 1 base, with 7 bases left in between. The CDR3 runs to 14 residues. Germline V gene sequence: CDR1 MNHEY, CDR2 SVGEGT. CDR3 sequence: CASSYVGRTDTQYF. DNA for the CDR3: TGTGCCAGCAGTTACGTCGGACGCACAGATACGCAGTATTTT.

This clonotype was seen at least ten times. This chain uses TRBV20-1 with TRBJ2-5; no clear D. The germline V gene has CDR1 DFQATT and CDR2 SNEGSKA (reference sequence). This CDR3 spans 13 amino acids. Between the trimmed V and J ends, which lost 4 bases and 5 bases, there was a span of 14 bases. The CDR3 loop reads CSAKVLHRETQYF. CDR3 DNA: TGCAGTGCTAAGGTCCTCCATCGCGAGACCCAGTACTTC.

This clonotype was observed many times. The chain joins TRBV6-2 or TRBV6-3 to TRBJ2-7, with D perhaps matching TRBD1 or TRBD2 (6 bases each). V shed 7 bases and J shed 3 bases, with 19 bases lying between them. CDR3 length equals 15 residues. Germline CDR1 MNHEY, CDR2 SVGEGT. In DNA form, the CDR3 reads TGTGCCAGCACCTTGGGGGGCCGAGGCTACTACGAGCAGTACGTC. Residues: CASTLGGRGYYEQYV.

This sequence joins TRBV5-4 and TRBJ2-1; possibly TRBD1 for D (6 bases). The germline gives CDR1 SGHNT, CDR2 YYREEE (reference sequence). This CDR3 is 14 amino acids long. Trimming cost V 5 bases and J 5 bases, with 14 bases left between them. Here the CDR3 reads CASRIGPGDNEQFF. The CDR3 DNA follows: TGTGCCAGCAGAATCGGCCCAGGGGACAATGAGCAGTTCTTC.

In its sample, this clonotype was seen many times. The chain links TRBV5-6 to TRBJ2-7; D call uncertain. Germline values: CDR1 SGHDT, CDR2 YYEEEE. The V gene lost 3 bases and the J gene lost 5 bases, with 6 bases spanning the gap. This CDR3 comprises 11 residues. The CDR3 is CASSYSDEQYF. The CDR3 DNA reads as TGTGCCAGCAGCTACAGCGACGAGCAGTACTTC.

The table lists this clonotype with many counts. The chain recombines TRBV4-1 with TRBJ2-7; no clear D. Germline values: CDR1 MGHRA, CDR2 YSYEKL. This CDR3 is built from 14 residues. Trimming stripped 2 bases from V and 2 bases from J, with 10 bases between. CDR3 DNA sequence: TGCGCCAGCAGCCAACCGGTGGTTCCCTACGAGCAGTACTTC. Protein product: CASSQPVVPYEQYF.

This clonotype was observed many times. The CDR3 loop is CASSPLGREGANLGEQYF. The DNA of the CDR3 is TGTGCCAGCTCACCACTGGGTCGGGAAGGGGCAAACCTTGGCGAGCAGTACTTC. The V gene is TRBV18, the J gene TRBJ2-7; either TRBD1 or TRBD2 may fit D (5 bases each). Germline V CDR1 and CDR2: KGHSH, LQKENI. Between the trimmed V and J ends, which lost 1 base and 6 bases, there was a span of 25 bases. The CDR3 is 18 amino acids.

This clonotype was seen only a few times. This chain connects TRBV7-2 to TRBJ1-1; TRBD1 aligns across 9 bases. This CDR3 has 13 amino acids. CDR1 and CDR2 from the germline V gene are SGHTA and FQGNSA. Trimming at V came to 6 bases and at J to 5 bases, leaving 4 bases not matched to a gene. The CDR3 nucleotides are TGTGCCAGCAGACTGGGGACAGGGACTGAAGCTTTCTTT. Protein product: CASRLGTGTEAFF.

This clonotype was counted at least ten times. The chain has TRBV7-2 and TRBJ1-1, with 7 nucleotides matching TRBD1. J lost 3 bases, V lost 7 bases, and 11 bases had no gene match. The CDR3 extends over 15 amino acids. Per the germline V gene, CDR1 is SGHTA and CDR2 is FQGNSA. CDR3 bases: TGTGCCAGCACCATAGTGGCAGGGGGGGACACTGAAGCTTTCTTT. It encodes CASTIVAGGDTEAFF. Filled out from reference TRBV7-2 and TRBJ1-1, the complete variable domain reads GAGVSQSPSNKVTEKGKDVELRCDPISGHTALYWYRQSLGQGLEFLIYFQGNSAPDKSGLPSDRFSAERTGGSVSTLTIQRTQQEDSAVYLCASTIVAGGDTEAFFGQGTRLTVV.

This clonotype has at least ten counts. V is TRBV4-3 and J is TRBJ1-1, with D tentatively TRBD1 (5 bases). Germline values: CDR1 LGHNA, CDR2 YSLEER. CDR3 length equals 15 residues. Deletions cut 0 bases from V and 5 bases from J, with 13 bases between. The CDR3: CASSQDQWGTTEAFF. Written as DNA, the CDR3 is TGCGCCAGCAGCCAAGATCAGTGGGGCACTACTGAAGCTTTCTTT.

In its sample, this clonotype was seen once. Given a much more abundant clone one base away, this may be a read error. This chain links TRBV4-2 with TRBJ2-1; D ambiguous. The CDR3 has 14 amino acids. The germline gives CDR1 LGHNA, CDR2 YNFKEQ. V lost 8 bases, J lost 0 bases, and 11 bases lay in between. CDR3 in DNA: TGTGCCAGCGCCTTTGGGGTCTCCTACAATGAGCAGTTCTTC. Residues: CASAFGVSYNEQFF.

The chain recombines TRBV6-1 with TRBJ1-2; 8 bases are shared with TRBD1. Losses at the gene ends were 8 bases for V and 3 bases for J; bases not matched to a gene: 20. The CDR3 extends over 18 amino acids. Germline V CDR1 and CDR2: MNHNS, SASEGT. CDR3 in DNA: TGTGCCAGCGCCTACCCCCCGGGACAGGACCCCTCTCACTATGGCTACACCTTC. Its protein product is CASAYPPGQDPSHYGYTF.

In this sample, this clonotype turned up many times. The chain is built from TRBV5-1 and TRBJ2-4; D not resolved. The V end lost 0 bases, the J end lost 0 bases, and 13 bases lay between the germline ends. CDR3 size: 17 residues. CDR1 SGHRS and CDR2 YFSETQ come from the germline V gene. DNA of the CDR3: TGCGCCAGCAGCTTGGGTCTAGGCGAACTAGCCAAAAACATTCAGTACTTC. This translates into CASSLGLGELAKNIQYF.

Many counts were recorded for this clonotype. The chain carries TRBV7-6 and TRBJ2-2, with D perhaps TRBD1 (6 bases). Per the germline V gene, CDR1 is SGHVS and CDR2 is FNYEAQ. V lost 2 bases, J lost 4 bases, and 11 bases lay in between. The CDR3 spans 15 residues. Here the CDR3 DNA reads TGTGCCAGCAGCTTACTTCTGGGGGCCACCGGGGAGCTGTTTTTT. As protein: CASSLLLGATGELFF.

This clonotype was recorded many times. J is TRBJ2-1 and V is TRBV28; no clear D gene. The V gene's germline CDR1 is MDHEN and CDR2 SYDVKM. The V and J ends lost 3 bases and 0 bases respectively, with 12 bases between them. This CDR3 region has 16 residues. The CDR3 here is CASSFPTYSSYNEQFF. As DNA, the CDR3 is TGTGCCAGCAGTTTCCCGACTTACAGCTCCTACAATGAGCAGTTCTTC.

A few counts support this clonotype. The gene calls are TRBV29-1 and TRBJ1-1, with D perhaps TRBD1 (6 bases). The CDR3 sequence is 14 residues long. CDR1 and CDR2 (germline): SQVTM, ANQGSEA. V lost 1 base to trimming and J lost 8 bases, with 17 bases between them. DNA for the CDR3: TGCAGCGTTGAAGGTTACGGGGGCCGCCCGGAAGCTTTCTTT. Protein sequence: CSVEGYGGRPEAFF.

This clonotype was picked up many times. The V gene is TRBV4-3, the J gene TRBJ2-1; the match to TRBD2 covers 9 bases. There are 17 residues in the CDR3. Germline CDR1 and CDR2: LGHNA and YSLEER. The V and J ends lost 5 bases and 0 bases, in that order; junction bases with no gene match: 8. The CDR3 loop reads CASSYGERGDSYNEQFF. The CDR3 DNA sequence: TGCGCCAGCAGCTATGGAGAGCGGGGGGACTCCTACAATGAGCAGTTCTTC.

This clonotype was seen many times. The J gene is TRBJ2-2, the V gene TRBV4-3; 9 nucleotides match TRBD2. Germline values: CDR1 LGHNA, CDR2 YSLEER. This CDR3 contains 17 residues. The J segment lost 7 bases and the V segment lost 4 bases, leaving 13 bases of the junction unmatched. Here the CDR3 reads CASSPYLSGGSFGELFF. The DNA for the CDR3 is TGCGCCAGCAGCCCCTACCTGAGCGGGGGGTCTTTCGGGGAGCTGTTTTTT.

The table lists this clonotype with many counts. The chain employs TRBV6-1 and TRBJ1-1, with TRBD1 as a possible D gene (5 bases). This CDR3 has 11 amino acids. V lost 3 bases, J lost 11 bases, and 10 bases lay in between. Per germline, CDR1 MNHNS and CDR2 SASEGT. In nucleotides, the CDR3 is TGTGCCAGCAGTGACCCAGGGTATGCTTTCTTT. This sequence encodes CASSDPGYAFF.

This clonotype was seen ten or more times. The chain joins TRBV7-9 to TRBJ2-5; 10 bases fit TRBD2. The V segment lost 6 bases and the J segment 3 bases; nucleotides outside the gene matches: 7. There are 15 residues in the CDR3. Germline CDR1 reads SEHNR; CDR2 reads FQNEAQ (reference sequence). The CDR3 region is CASRRSGGVEETQYF. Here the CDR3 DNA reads TGTGCCAGCAGACGAAGCGGGGGGGTTGAAGAGACCCAGTACTTC.

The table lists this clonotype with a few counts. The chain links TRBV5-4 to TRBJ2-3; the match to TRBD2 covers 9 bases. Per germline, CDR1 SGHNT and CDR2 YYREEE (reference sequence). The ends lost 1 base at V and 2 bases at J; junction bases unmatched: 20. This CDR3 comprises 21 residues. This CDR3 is CASSLSVVLGRGGRVTDTQYF. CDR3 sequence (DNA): TGTGCCAGCAGCTTGTCAGTGGTGCTTGGGCGGGGGGGCCGGGTCACAGATACGCAGTATTTT.

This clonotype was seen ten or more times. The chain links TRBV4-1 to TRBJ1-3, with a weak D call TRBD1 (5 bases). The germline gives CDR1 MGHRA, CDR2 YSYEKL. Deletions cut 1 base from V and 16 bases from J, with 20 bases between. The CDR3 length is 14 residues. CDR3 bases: TGCGCCAGCAGCCAAGTCGGAGCTCGACAGAGGAGCTATTTT. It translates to CASSQVGARQRSYF.

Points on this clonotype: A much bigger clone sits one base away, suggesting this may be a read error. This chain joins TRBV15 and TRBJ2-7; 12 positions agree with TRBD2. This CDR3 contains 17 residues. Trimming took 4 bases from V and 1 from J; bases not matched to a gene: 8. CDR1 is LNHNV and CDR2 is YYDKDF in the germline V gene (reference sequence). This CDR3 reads CATSTWSSGGASYEQYF. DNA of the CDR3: TGTGCCACCAGCACTTGGTCTAGCGGGGGGGCGTCCTACGAGCAGTACTTC.